These 6 T cell receptor beta chains were sequenced from one sample in a study of human T cells and chemical hapten exposure (dated by TCRdb to about 2021). Per the publication, the time point label means: pre-sensitization, week 0. The label giving this sample's treatment or condition can be read as: therapeutic diphenylcyclopropenone sensitization with weekly scalp DPC. The library was made by RACE. The data were produced on a NextSeq 500. The raw public reads went through TCRdb reprocessing: fastp at Q25, MiXCR clone calling, in-frame beta chains kept. Every distinct CDR3 protein forms one entry, paired with its most common genes and DNA. The sample table lists under 200,000 distinct CDR3 sequences, almost 30% of them with a count of one. The ten largest clones represent roughly 3% of the sample. The source material was whole blood, sampled in connection with sensitization to the hapten diphenylcyclopropenone (DPC). The source of these receptors is a woman aged 25 to 39 with alopecia areata. Some clones in this sample may be carry-over from other donors' samples.

To note about this clonotype: Given the absence of the conserved phenylalanine or tryptophan at the CDR3 end, a read error is likely. The rearrangement joins TRBV6-6 to TRBJ1-1; the D gene is possibly TRBD1 (5 bases). From germline, CDR1 is MNHNY and CDR2 SVGAGI (reference sequence). This CDR3 has 15 amino acids. Trimming shortened V by 4 bases and J by 3 bases, and 15 bases separated the two germline ends. The DNA for the CDR3 is TGTGCCAGCAGTTCAGGGATAACTGAGTACACTGAAGCTTTCATT. Amino acid sequence: CASSSGITEYTEAFI.

This clonotype showed up just once. V is TRBV20-1 and J is TRBJ2-3; TRBD2 might be the D (5 bases). Germline loops: CDR1 DFQATT, CDR2 SNEGSKA (reference sequence). This CDR3 region has 13 residues. V was clipped by 4 bases and J by 0 bases, with 8 bases between them. CDR3 region: CSAIATSTDTQYF. CDR3 nucleotides: TGCAGTGCTATAGCGACTAGCACAGATACGCAGTATTTT.

The chain links TRBV6-2 or TRBV6-3 to TRBJ1-1; D call uncertain. Germline V gene sequence: CDR1 MNHEY, CDR2 SVGEGT. The CDR3 spans 15 residues. The V gene lost 8 bases and the J gene lost 0 bases, with 16 bases spanning the gap. The chain's CDR3 is CASREGPGMNTEAFF. The CDR3 coding sequence is TGTGCCAGCCGCGAAGGCCCCGGCATGAACACTGAAGCTTTCTTT.

The V gene is TRBV29-1, the J gene TRBJ1-1, with D maybe TRBD1 (6 bases). The CDR3 contains 12 residues. CDR1 SQVTM and CDR2 ANQGSEA come from the germline V gene. V lost 6 bases to trimming and J lost 3 bases, with 11 bases between them. In DNA, the CDR3 is TGCAGCGTACAGGGTTCGGACACTGAAGCTTTCTTT. It codes for CSVQGSDTEAFF. The whole variable domain, remainder taken from reference TRBV29-1 and TRBJ1-1, is SAVISQKPSRDICQRGTSLTIQCQVDSQVTMMFWYRQQPGQSLTLIATANQGSEATYESGFVIDKFPISRPNLTFSTLTVSNMSPEDSSIYLCSVQGSDTEAFFGQGTRLTVV.

This clonotype turned up a few times. The gene calls are TRBV10-3 and TRBJ2-7, with D unclear. Trimming left V 6 bases short and J 0 bases short, with 12 bases between. The CDR3 has 14 amino acids. The germline V gene has CDR1 ENHRY and CDR2 SYGVKD. This CDR3 reads CAISPDASSYEQYF. In DNA form, the CDR3 reads TGTGCCATCAGCCCGGACGCGAGCTCCTACGAGCAGTACTTC.

This clonotype was counted a few times. The CDR3 is CAWTTSDRGQPQHF. The CDR3 DNA reads as TGTGCCTGGACCACTTCAGACAGGGGGCAGCCCCAGCATTTT. This rearrangement joins TRBV30 to TRBJ1-5, with 9 bases lining up with TRBD1. This CDR3 has 14 amino acids. Germline assignment: CDR1 GTSNPN and CDR2 SVGIG (reference sequence). The V segment lost 4 bases and the J segment 7 bases; nucleotides outside the gene matches: 8.